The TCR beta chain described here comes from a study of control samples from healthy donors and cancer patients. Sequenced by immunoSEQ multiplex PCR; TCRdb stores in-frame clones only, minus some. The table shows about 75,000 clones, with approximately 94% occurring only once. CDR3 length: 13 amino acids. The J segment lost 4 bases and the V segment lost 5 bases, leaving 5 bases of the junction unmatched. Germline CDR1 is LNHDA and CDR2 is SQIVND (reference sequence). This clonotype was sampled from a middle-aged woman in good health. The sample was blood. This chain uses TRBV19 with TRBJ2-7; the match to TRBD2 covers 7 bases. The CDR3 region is CASSEGGVYEQYF. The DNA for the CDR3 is TGTGCCAGTAGTGAGGGAGGGGTTTACGAGCAGTACTTC.